The 30 T cell receptor beta chains below were found in one sample sequenced in a study of T cell changes during pregnancy in multiple sclerosis (dated 2019 in TCRdb). The library was built by means of the immunoSEQ multiplex PCR assay. TCRdb limited this immuneACCESS table to in-frame rearrangements with V and J called. A share of clones is missing; checked studies link under half to unresolved V genes, and the rest is unexplained. The sample profile shows fewer than 30,000 clones; roughly nine tenths of them were found once. The top ten clonotypes cover just under 9.5% of the sample. Sequencing was performed on CD8+ T cells from peripheral blood mononuclear cells, taken in the third trimester of pregnancy. The receptors come from a female donor in good health, enrolled as a control in a pregnancy study.

The chain uses TRBV29-1 and TRBJ1-1; D might be TRBD1 (6 bases). Trimming shortened V by 0 bases and J by 0 bases, and 14 bases separated the two germline ends. This CDR3 region has 16 residues. The germline CDR1 and CDR2 sequences are SQVTM and ANQGSEA. The CDR3 DNA reads TGCAGCGTTGAAGATTGGCAGGGGAGAATGAACACTGAAGCTTTCTTT. It translates to CSVEDWQGRMNTEAFF.

The chain uses TRBV7-6 and TRBJ1-4; 9 nucleotides match TRBD1. V dropped 3 bases and J dropped 17; count of bases not matched to a gene: 7. This CDR3 has 12 amino acids. Germline CDR1 and CDR2: SGHVS and FNYEAQ. The CDR3 loop is CASSLNRDRVFF. For the CDR3, the DNA is TGTGCCAGCAGCTTGAACCGGGACAGGGTTTTTTTT.

In this sample, this clone turned up a few times. The chain couples TRBV7-9 to TRBJ2-3, with a possible D match to TRBD1 (6 bases). The germline V gene encodes CDR1 SEHNR and CDR2 FQNEAQ (reference sequence). V was trimmed by 3 bases and J by 0 bases, leaving 10 bases between them. The length of the CDR3 is 15 residues. The CDR3 is CASSFDRTSTDTQYF. In DNA, the CDR3 is TGTGCCAGCAGCTTCGACAGGACCAGCACAGATACGCAGTATTTT.

By proportion, this clone is medium-sized (0.01 to 0.1%). Other DNA sequences in the same sample also yield this CDR3. The rearrangement joins TRBV5-5 to TRBJ2-7, with 9 bases lining up with TRBD1. The V gene's germline CDR1 is SGHKS and CDR2 YYEKEE (reference sequence). The CDR3 consists of 15 residues. Germline trimming cut 0 bases from V and 4 bases from J; bases unmatched to any gene: 5. CDR3 sequence (DNA): TGTGCCAGCAGCTTGGGGGGGGACAGGGCATACGAGCAGTACTTC. Its protein is CASSLGGDRAYEQYF. The complete variable domain, with remaining parts taken from reference TRBV5-5 and TRBJ2-7, reads DAGVTQSPTHLIKTRGQQVTLRCSPISGHKSVSWYQQVLGQGPQFIFQYYEKEERGRGNFPDRFSARQFPNYSSELNVNALLLGDSALYLCASSLGGDRAYEQYFGPGTRLTVT.

The chain carries TRBV27 and TRBJ2-3; D may be TRBD2 (7 bases). The V gene's germline CDR1 is MNHEY and CDR2 SMNVEV (reference sequence). Deletions cut 4 bases from V and 0 bases from J, with 26 bases between. This CDR3 contains 20 residues. Here the CDR3 reads CASSSTPGGAGFVSTDTQYF. CDR3 DNA sequence: TGTGCCAGCAGTTCTACACCTGGGGGGGCGGGATTTGTGAGCACAGATACGCAGTATTTT.

This clone was picked up one time. The chain is built from TRBV4-1 and TRBJ2-1, with 8 bases lining up with TRBD2. CDR1 MGHRA and CDR2 YSYEKL come from the germline V gene. Trimming at V came to 2 bases and at J to 5 bases, leaving 5 bases not matched to a gene. The CDR3 runs to 15 residues. CDR3 nucleotides: TGCGCCAGCAGCCAACCGGGACTAGGTCACAATGAGCAGTTCTTC. As protein: CASSQPGLGHNEQFF.

V is TRBV7-9 and J is TRBJ2-5; D possibly corresponds to TRBD2 (6 bases). Trimming removed 7 bases at V and 1 base at J, with 16 bases between. This CDR3 has 15 residues. Germline CDR1 is SEHNR and CDR2 is FQNEAQ (reference sequence). CDR3 amino acids: CASIRWAGLQETQYF. In DNA form, the CDR3 reads TGTGCCAGCATAAGGTGGGCGGGGCTCCAAGAGACCCAGTACTTC.

Remarks on this clone: This sample includes further DNA sequences coding for the same CDR3. The chain employs TRBV27 and TRBJ1-6; D gene uncertain. V was cut by 3 bases and J by 0 bases, with 3 bases left in between. Germline V CDR1 and CDR2: MNHEY, SMNVEV (reference sequence). The CDR3 consists of 14 residues. The CDR3 DNA is TGTGCCAGCAGTTTCTCCTCCTATAATTCACCCCTCCACTTT. Protein: CASSFSSYNSPLHF.

This clone has a single count. The chain couples TRBV4-2 to TRBJ2-2, with D hard to call. Between the trimmed V and J ends, which lost 0 bases and 3 bases, there was a span of 5 bases. The CDR3 is made up of 14 amino acids. Per the germline V gene, CDR1 is LGHNA and CDR2 is YNFKEQ. CDR3 loop: CASSQEEDTGELFF. For the CDR3, the DNA is TGTGCCAGCAGCCAAGAAGAGGACACCGGGGAGCTGTTTTTT.

This chain joins TRBV7-9 and TRBJ2-7, with D uncertain. Germline CDR1 and CDR2: SEHNR and FQNEAQ (reference sequence). Trimming stripped 4 bases from V and 1 base from J, with 17 bases between. This CDR3 comprises 16 residues. CDR3 residues: CASSSLVLEISYEQYF. The CDR3 DNA is TGTGCCAGCAGCTCTCTGGTCCTGGAGATATCCTACGAGCAGTACTTC.

V is TRBV10-1 and J is TRBJ2-4, with D possibly matching TRBD1 (6 bases). CDR1 WNHNN and CDR2 SYGVQD come from the germline V gene (reference sequence). The CDR3 covers 12 residues. V lost 3 bases and J 9 bases, leaving 9 bases between the germline ends. CDR3: CASSDRGGIQYF. The CDR3 region has the DNA TGCGCCAGCAGTGATAGAGGGGGCATTCAGTACTTC.

This CDR3 is CASSLIGGASTDTQYF. CDR3 coding DNA: TGTGCCAGCAGCTTAATTGGCGGGGCAAGCACAGATACGCAGTATTTT. This sequence joins TRBV7-6 and TRBJ2-3, with D tentatively TRBD2 (6 bases). CDR1 and CDR2 from the germline V gene are SGHVS and FNYEAQ. Deletions cut 2 bases from V and 0 bases from J, with 12 bases between. This CDR3 comprises 16 residues. The whole variable domain, remainder taken from reference TRBV7-6 and TRBJ2-3, is GAGVSQSPRYKVTKRGQDVALRCDPISGHVSLYWYRQALGQGPEFLTYFNYEAQQDKSGLPNDRFSAERPEGSISTLTIQRTEQRDSAMYRCASSLIGGASTDTQYFGPGTRLTVL.

The chain couples TRBV27 to TRBJ1-1; D perhaps matches TRBD1 (6 bases). Trimming cost V 6 bases and J 3 bases, with 11 bases left between them. Germline V gene data show CDR1 as MNHEY and CDR2 as SMNVEV (reference sequence). This CDR3 is built from 13 residues. CDR3 in amino acids: CASSNRVYTEAFF. CDR3 nucleotides: TGTGCCAGCAGCAACAGGGTCTACACTGAAGCTTTCTTT.

This chain links TRBV28 with TRBJ2-7; 7 bases are a match to TRBD2. The CDR3 covers 14 residues. Germline V gene lookup returns CDR1 MDHEN and CDR2 SYDVKM. V was pared by 5 bases and J by 7 bases, with 11 bases of the junction left unmatched. The CDR3 reads CASSLADSSGEQYF. The DNA for the CDR3 is TGTGCCAGCAGTCTAGCGGACTCCTCTGGGGAGCAGTACTTC.

V is TRBV6-4 and J is TRBJ2-3; 7 bases line up with TRBD2. This CDR3 is built from 14 residues. J was trimmed by 1 base and V by 2 bases; bases with no gene match: 0. Looked up from germline, CDR1 is MRHNA and CDR2 is SNTAGT. The CDR3 region is CASSDAGGTDTQYF. CDR3 bases: TGTGCCAGCAGTGACGCGGGGGGCACAGATACGCAGTATTTT.

V and J are TRBV5-6 and TRBJ2-7; D perhaps matches TRBD1 (5 bases). Germline lookup yields CDR1 SGHDT and CDR2 YYEEEE. Trimming shortened V by 4 bases and J by 6 bases, and 17 bases separated the two germline ends. The CDR3 is made up of 14 amino acids. Here the CDR3 DNA reads TGTGCCAGCAGCCTCGGACCCGTAGGGGTCGAGCAGTACTTC. Encoded protein: CASSLGPVGVEQYF.

The chain employs TRBV4-2 and TRBJ1-6; TRBD1 agrees at 7 bases. The J segment lost 9 bases and the V segment lost 0 bases, leaving 5 bases of the junction unmatched. Germline assignment: CDR1 LGHNA and CDR2 YNFKEQ. The CDR3 is made up of 15 amino acids. The CDR3 DNA reads TGTGCCAGCAGCCAAGATGGGGACAGAACTTCACCCCTCCACTTT. It specifies CASSQDGDRTSPLHF.

The chain couples TRBV19 to TRBJ1-6, with D perhaps TRBD1 (6 bases). The V end lost 4 bases, the J end lost 3 bases, and 13 bases lay between the germline ends. CDR1 and CDR2 (germline): LNHDA, SQIVND (reference sequence). The CDR3 is 16 residues long. The CDR3 nucleotides are TGTGCCAGTAGTACCGGACTGACAGGCTATAATTCACCCCTCCACTTT. Encoded protein: CASSTGLTGYNSPLHF.

The J gene is TRBJ2-7, the V gene TRBV7-9; D might be TRBD1 (6 bases). Germline values: CDR1 SEHNR, CDR2 FQNEAQ (reference sequence). This CDR3 spans 16 amino acids. Trimming took 5 bases from V and 2 from J, leaving 19 bases between them. This CDR3 reads CASSEPPQGPTYEQYF. In DNA form, the CDR3 reads TGTGCCAGCAGCGAGCCTCCACAGGGCCCTACCTACGAGCAGTACTTC.

Remarks on this clone: It is likely a read error, because the conserved phenylalanine at the end of the CDR3 is missing. The chain is built from TRBV11-2 and TRBJ1-6, with D perhaps matching TRBD1 (6 bases). Germline CDR1 and CDR2: SGHAT and FQNNGV. The CDR3 is made up of 15 amino acids. Trimming stripped 3 bases from V and 5 bases from J, with 11 bases between. The CDR3 nucleotides read TGTGCCAGCAGCTTCTCCGGGGACAATAATTCACCCCTCCACTCT. Translation gives CASSFSGDNNSPLHS.

The gene calls are TRBV7-9 and TRBJ2-5, with D perhaps TRBD2 (7 bases). The length of the CDR3 is 16 residues. Germline V gene data show CDR1 as SEHNR and CDR2 as FQNEAQ (reference sequence). V dropped 0 bases and J dropped 4 bases, with 15 bases sitting between them. CDR3 nucleotide sequence: TGTGCCAGCAGCTTAGCGTCTGGGGGGGGCAGAGAGACCCAGTACTTC. Translating gives CASSLASGGGRETQYF.

The V gene is TRBV25-1, the J gene TRBJ2-7; tentative D call: TRBD2 (6 bases). The CDR3 is made up of 14 amino acids. Trimming removed 1 base at V and 7 bases at J, with 14 bases between. Germline lookup yields CDR1 MGHDK and CDR2 SYGVNS. CDR3 nucleotide sequence: TGTGCCAGCAGTGAATCGGTCAGGGCGGGGGAGCAGTACTTC. Amino acids: CASSESVRAGEQYF.

The genes are TRBV27 and TRBJ2-1; D gene ambiguous. The CDR3 loop spans 13 amino acids. Germline CDR1 MNHEY, CDR2 SMNVEV (reference sequence). The germline V and J ends were trimmed by 5 bases and 6 bases, with 11 bases remaining between them. The CDR3 spells CASSMASINEQFF. CDR3 nucleotides: TGTGCCAGCAGTATGGCTAGTATCAATGAGCAGTTCTTC.

J is TRBJ2-5 and V is TRBV5-4; 10 bases are shared with TRBD2. The CDR3 has 14 residues. V lost 2 bases to trimming and J lost 4 bases; unmatched junction nucleotides: 2. From germline, CDR1 is SGHNT and CDR2 YYREEE (reference sequence). The CDR3 region has the DNA TGTGCCAGCAGCTTTAGCGGGGGGTTAGAGACCCAGTACTTC. Amino acids: CASSFSGGLETQYF. Combining the CDR3 with reference TRBV5-4 and TRBJ2-5 gives the whole variable domain ETGVTQSPTHLIKTRGQQVTLRCSSQSGHNTVSWYQQALGQGPQFIFQYYREEENGRGNFPPRFSGLQFPNYSSELNVNALELDDSALYLCASSFSGGLETQYFGPGTRLLVL.

The V and J genes are TRBV7-6 and TRBJ1-3; no clear D gene. Germline CDR1 SGHVS, CDR2 FNYEAQ. The CDR3 extends over 14 amino acids. V lost 1 base, J lost 3 bases, and 7 bases lay in between. CDR3 nucleotide sequence: TGTGCCAGCAGCTTAGTGTCGTTTGGAAACACCATATATTTT. As protein: CASSLVSFGNTIYF.

The V gene is TRBV19, the J gene TRBJ2-2, with 7 bases matching TRBD1. V was pared by 7 bases and J by 7 bases, with 12 bases of the junction left unmatched. The CDR3 contains 15 residues. CDR1 LNHDA and CDR2 SQIVND come from the germline V gene (reference sequence). The CDR3 bases are TGTGCCAGTACCCTAGGGGACAGTCAGAGCGGGGAGCTGTTTTTT. Translation: CASTLGDSQSGELFF.

The V gene is TRBV13, the J gene TRBJ2-1; 9 bases map to TRBD2. CDR1 is PRHDT and CDR2 is FYEKMQ in the germline V gene (reference sequence). This CDR3 has 16 residues. V shed 5 bases, J shed 9 bases, and the junction held 14 bases outside the gene matches. CDR3 sequence reads: CASSPPGSGGPFEQFF. CDR3 bases: TGTGCCAGCAGCCCCCCTGGTAGCGGGGGACCTTTTGAGCAGTTCTTC.

The CDR3 DNA reads as TGTGCCAGCAGCCCATGGCGGGTGGACTCACCCCTCCACTTT. This gives the protein CASSPWRVDSPLHF. The chain employs TRBV5-4 and TRBJ1-6; D call uncertain. Germline CDR1 reads SGHNT; CDR2 reads YYREEE (reference sequence). Between the trimmed V and J ends, which lost 4 bases and 10 bases, there was a span of 15 bases. The CDR3 is 14 residues long.

This chain uses TRBV28 with TRBJ2-7; the match to TRBD2 covers 7 bases. The CDR3 totals 14 residues. Germline assignment: CDR1 MDHEN and CDR2 SYDVKM. J lost 7 bases, V lost 3 bases, and 9 bases had no gene match. CDR3 nucleotides: TGTGCCAGCAGTTTCATGGAAATCGGGGGGGAGCAGTACTTC. Its translation: CASSFMEIGGEQYF.

This clone has only one observation. V usage is TRBV6-6 and J usage is TRBJ2-3, with D possibly matching TRBD1 (6 bases). The CDR3 is 14 amino acids. Trimming took off 6 bases at V and 0 bases at J, with 10 bases between the two ends. Germline CDR1 MNHNY, CDR2 SVGAGI (reference sequence). CDR3 region: CASRDRPSTDTQYF. CDR3 in DNA: TGTGCCAGCAGAGACAGGCCGAGCACAGATACGCAGTATTTT.